Listed below are T cell receptor beta chains from one sample, sequenced in a study of blood T cell repertoires in COVID-19. Sequencing was performed with immunoSEQ multiplex PCR; in TCRdb, only in-frame clones are kept and a portion is missing. The sample includes about 180,000 clones, 70% to 90% seen only once; the top ten take under 0.7%. Sequenced material: peripheral blood. These TCRs come from a man between 60 and 75 years old with COVID-19, enrolled during active disease. The CDR3 runs from the conserved cysteine through the conserved F or W. The D gene is left open where the match is weak. Clone size is not always given. Where it is, it says once, few, many or a class for expanded clones.

TRBV15	-	-	TRBJ2-4	TGTGCCACCAGCAGAGTGGACTGGGTTGAGGGAAACATTCAGTACTTC	CATSRVDWVEGNIQYF
TRBV19	TRBD1	-	TRBJ2-3	TGTGCCAGTAGATTGACAGGGCCTAGCACAGATACGCAGTATTTT	CASRLTGPSTDTQYF
TRBV2	-	-	TRBJ1-1	TGTGCCAGCAGTGAAACGGGGGACACTGAAGCTTTCTTT	CASSETGDTEAFF
TRBV7-9	-	-	TRBJ1-1	TGTGCCAGCAGCTTTAACAGAAACACTGAAGCTTTCTTT	CASSFNRNTEAFF
TRBV7-2	TRBD2	-	TRBJ2-1	TGTGCCAGCACCTTAATTATAGCGGGGGGTCAGAATGAGCAGTTCTTC	CASTLIIAGGQNEQFF
TRBV18	-	-	TRBJ2-1	TGTGCCAGCTCCTACGACAATGAGCAGTTCTTC	CASSYDNEQFF
TRBV7-2	-	-	TRBJ1-1	TGTGCCAGCACAACACAGGGTCCGACTGAAGCTTTCTTT	CASTTQGPTEAFF
TRBV6-6	TRBD1	-	TRBJ1-1	TGTGCCAGCAGTGCCCGACAGGGGGCACATCGCGCTTTCTTT	CASSARQGAHRAFF
TRBV7-2	-	-	TRBJ1-2	TGTGCCAGCAGCGAGGGGGGGGTCCAGCACCTCTATGGCTACACCTTC	CASSEGGVQHLYGYTF
TRBV19	TRBD1	-	TRBJ1-2	TGTGCCAGTAAAGATGGGACCGGGACAGTAGGGTATGGCTACACCTTC	CASKDGTGTVGYGYTF
TRBV28	-	few	TRBJ2-1	TGTGCCAGCAGTTTATTAGGGAGAGAGCAGTTCTTC	CASSLLGREQFF
TRBV5-4	TRBD2	-	TRBJ2-1	TGTGCCAGCAGCCGGGGAGGGACCTATTCCTACAATGAGCAGTTCTTC	CASSRGGTYSYNEQFF
TRBV6-4	TRBD1	-	TRBJ1-2	TGTGCCACCCAAAAGGGGGCTGGGTATGGCTACACCTTC	CATQKGAGYGYTF
TRBV5-1	-	-	TRBJ1-5	TGCGCCAGCAGCTTGGGGGCAGGTTCGCAGCCCCAGCATTTT	CASSLGAGSQPQHF
TRBV29-1	TRBD2	once	TRBJ2-1	TGCAGCGCAGTTAGCGGGAGTGGCTACAATGAGCAGTTCTTC	CSAVSGSGYNEQFF
TRBV18	-	-	TRBJ2-1	TGTGCCAGCTCACCTTGGCAGAAGTACAATGAGCAGTTCTTC	CASSPWQKYNEQFF
TRBV7-2	TRBD1	-	TRBJ2-3	TGTGCCAGCAGCCTATCAATGACAGGGTCGGGCACAGATACGCAGTATTTT	CASSLSMTGSGTDTQYF
TRBV25-1	-	-	TRBJ1-2	TGTGCCAGCAGTGAAATGGGAGGGATCTATGGCTACACCTTC	CASSEMGGIYGYTF
TRBV28	TRBD1	once	TRBJ2-3	TGTGCCAGCACGGACAGGACAGATACGCAGTATTTT	CASTDRTDTQYF
TRBV6-5	-	-	TRBJ1-6	TGTGCCAGCAGTTCGACAGTCTCACCCCTCCACTTT	CASSSTVSPLHF
TRBV7-2	TRBD2	-	TRBJ2-7	TGTGCCAGCACGAGACCGGGACTAGTCTACGAGCAGTACTTC	CASTRPGLVYEQYF
TRBV28	-	once	TRBJ1-1	TGTGCCAGCAGCTACCCATCGGGCACTGAAGCTTTCTTT	CASSYPSGTEAFF
TRBV6-5	TRBD1	-	TRBJ1-2	TGTGCCAGCGACCCCGGGACAGGGGGCTATGGCTACACCTTC	CASDPGTGGYGYTF